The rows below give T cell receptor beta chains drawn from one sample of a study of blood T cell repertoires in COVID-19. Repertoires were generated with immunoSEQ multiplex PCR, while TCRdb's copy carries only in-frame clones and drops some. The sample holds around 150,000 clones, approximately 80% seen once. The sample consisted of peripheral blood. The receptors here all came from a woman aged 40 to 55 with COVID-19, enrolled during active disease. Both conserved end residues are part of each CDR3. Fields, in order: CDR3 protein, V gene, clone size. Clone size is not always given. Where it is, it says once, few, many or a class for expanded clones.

CASSLVAGSYNEQFF | TRBV11-3 | -
CASRRQSYEQYF | TRBV7-3 | few
CASSSERELGEQFF | TRBV6-5 | few
CASSALAGGHTDTQYF | TRBV6-1 | -
CAVGTSGYEQYF | TRBV24-1 | -
CASSIDRGATGELFF | TRBV19 | few
CASSLAGPGGGTEAFF | TRBV7-6 | -
CASSSGRRGYEQYF | TRBV5-4 | -
CASSQVSGQGAGDEKLFF | TRBV3-1/TRBV3-2 | -
CASSLHGTPTRTDTQYF | TRBV5-6 | -
CASSLGPPRQGSYEQYF | TRBV5-1 | -
CASSLTGSTYEQYF | TRBV7-8 | once
CASSDGGGQPQHF | TRBV6-1 | -
CASSMRDRVLNYGYTF | TRBV19 | -
CASSRDSGHGYTF | TRBV7-2 | -
CASSLTGTGASPLHF | TRBV5-6 | -
CASSRTGRRTQYF | TRBV23-1 | -
CASSLTSQNTGELFF | TRBV7-8 | few
CASSATRGGQETQYF | TRBV18 | -
CASRESVLSKNIQYF | TRBV5-1 | -
CASSAGTGGRVGGYTF | TRBV6-1 | -
CASSLDQASGELFF | TRBV11-3 | -
CASSQDITWAGKNIQYF | TRBV3-1/TRBV3-2 | -
CASSRRGIRETQYF | TRBV11-2 | -
CASSQLNRGWEQFF | TRBV7-8 | -
CASRYLLGGVAGGARNEQFF | TRBV2 | -
CASSLSQGRTTNEKLFF | TRBV13 | -
CASSLDSNSISGNTIYF | TRBV7-2 | -
CASSLGGQGSYEQYF | TRBV5-1 | -
CASSSYVSDTQYF | TRBV7-9 | -
CASSREGDHEQYF | TRBV3-1/TRBV3-2 | -
CASSRSGRGSRRGTDTQYF | TRBV14 | -
CASFGGTGVNSPLHF | TRBV28 | -
CSARSDREEGYTF | TRBV29-1 | once
CASSPGTGGWSSYEQYF | TRBV7-9 | -
CASKDRTNIQYF | TRBV27 | once
CAWSGGLISNQPQHF | TRBV30 | -
CSVETVPYGYTF | TRBV29-1 | once
CASSRLTQDTQYF | TRBV19 | -
CASSVVGGDAGELFF | TRBV9 | -
CASSLQRRETQYF | TRBV27 | -
CASSPDTETQYF | TRBV18 | -
CASSPGPGTGEADTQYF | TRBV5-1 | -
CACVGVGDLNTEAFF | TRBV30 | -
CASRAVVRSLSEQYF | TRBV6-5 | -
CASSDRAGWDQPQHF | TRBV6-5 | once
CASNGQVGYNEQFF | TRBV11-2 | -
CASSQGTAMLSGANVLTF | TRBV3-1/TRBV3-2 | -
CASSKGQIAGKPQHF | TRBV21-1 | once
CASSYETSGSLKQYF | TRBV2 | -
CASNTRVPGEAFF | TRBV19 | -
CASSEEGENQETQYF | TRBV6-1 | -
CASSQERAGGVDEQFF | TRBV4-2 | -
CAWRVQYNEQFF | TRBV30 | -